This T cell receptor beta chain was profiled in a study of OX40 agonist ivuxolimab in advanced cancers. Study at large: Dose-escalation patients suffered from hepatocellular carcinoma, melanoma, renal cell or head and neck cancer.

Sequenced by immunoSEQ multiplex PCR; TCRdb stores in-frame clones only, minus some. In the table there are approximately 94,000 clones, 80% to 95% of which are singletons. Trimming removed 5 bases from V and 2 bases from J, with 13 bases in between. This CDR3 has 14 residues. Germline V gene data show CDR1 as MGHDK and CDR2 as SYGVNS. The sample here was CD4+ or CD8+ T cells sorted from blood, taken in a trial of the OX40 agonist ivuxolimab. J is TRBJ2-7 and V is TRBV25-1; no clear D. The TCR sequence derives from an adult with an advanced solid tumor such as melanoma, head and neck, liver or kidney cancer. The CDR3 coding sequence is TGTGCCAGCAGTTACGTCCTAACACCCTACGAGCAGTACTTC. Translation gives CASSYVLTPYEQYF.